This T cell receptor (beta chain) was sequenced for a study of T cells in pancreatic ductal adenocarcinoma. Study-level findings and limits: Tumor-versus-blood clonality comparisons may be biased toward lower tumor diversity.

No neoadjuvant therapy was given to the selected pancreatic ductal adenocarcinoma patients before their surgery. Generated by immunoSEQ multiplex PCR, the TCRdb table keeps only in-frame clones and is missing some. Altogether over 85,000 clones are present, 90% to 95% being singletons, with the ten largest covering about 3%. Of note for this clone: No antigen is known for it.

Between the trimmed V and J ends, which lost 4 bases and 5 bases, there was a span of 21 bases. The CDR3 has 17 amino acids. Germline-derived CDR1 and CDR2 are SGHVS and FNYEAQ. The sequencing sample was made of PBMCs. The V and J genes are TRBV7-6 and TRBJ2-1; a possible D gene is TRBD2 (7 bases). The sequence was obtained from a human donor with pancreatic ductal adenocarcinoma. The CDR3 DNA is TGTGCCAGCAGCTCAAGCCCTCTGCGCGGGGGCAACAATGAGCAGTTCTTC. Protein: CASSSSPLRGGNNEQFF.